These 28 T cell receptor beta chains originate from one sample sequenced in a study of T-cell reconstitution after alpha-beta-depleted transplantation in children. The TCRbeta library was prepared with unique molecular identifiers. TCRdb passed the PCR reads through MiXCR, listing each CDR3 protein once. The table has around 960,000 distinct CDR3 sequences, under 30% seen once. Sequenced material: PBMCs, mostly from graft donor cells, taken 360 days after TCRalphabeta/CD19-depleted stem cell transplant. Receptor source: a boy younger than two who had a stem cell transplant for SCID, so the T cells may come from the graft donor.

This clonotype has more than one count but fewer than ten. The chain recombines TRBV30 with TRBJ1-4, with TRBD1 matching over 7 bases. The CDR3 extends over 14 amino acids. After removal of 3 bases from V and 5 bases from J, the junction contained 6 bases not matched to a gene. Germline V gene data show CDR1 as GTSNPN and CDR2 as SVGIG (reference sequence). The chain's CDR3 is CAWRRQGLNEKLFF. DNA for the CDR3: TGTGCCTGGAGGCGACAGGGACTAAATGAAAAACTGTTTTTT.

This clonotype was observed a handful of times. This rearrangement joins TRBV28 to TRBJ2-1; TRBD1 matches at 9 bases. Germline lookup yields CDR1 MDHEN and CDR2 SYDVKM. The CDR3 spans 15 residues. V was clipped by 6 bases and J by 9 bases; unmatched bases: 12. The CDR3 DNA follows: TGTGCCAGCAGCCGCCCCGGGACAGGGACCCTTGAGCAGTTCTTC. Its protein product is CASSRPGTGTLEQFF. Based on the CDR3 plus reference TRBV28 and TRBJ2-1, the full variable domain is DVKVTQSSRYLVKRTGEKVFLECVQDMDHENMFWYRQDPGLGLRLIYFSYDVKMKEKGDIPEGYSVSREKKERFSLILESASTNQTSMYLCASSRPGTGTLEQFFGPGTRLTVL.

The rearrangement uses TRBV6-1 and TRBJ1-1, with D perhaps matching TRBD1 (6 bases). CDR3 length equals 15 residues. Germline V gene lookup returns CDR1 MNHNS and CDR2 SASEGT. Trimming removed 5 bases from V and 6 bases from J, with 19 bases in between. DNA of the CDR3: TGTGCCAGCAGTCCGCCACAGGGACCCAAGGCTGAAGCTTTCTTT. It translates to CASSPPQGPKAEAFF.

The sample holds a few counts of this clonotype. The chain employs TRBV9 and TRBJ2-1, with 7 bases that match TRBD1. The CDR3 loop spans 15 amino acids. From germline, CDR1 is SGDLS and CDR2 YYNGEE. The V gene end was trimmed by 5 bases and the J gene end by 6 bases; junction bases not matched to a gene: 11. This CDR3 is CASSRQGRDLNEQFF. CDR3 coding DNA: TGTGCCAGCAGTAGACAGGGACGGGACCTCAATGAGCAGTTCTTC.

The V call is TRBV5-1, the J call TRBJ2-7; D is ambiguous. Germline lookup yields CDR1 SGHRS and CDR2 YFSETQ. The CDR3 has 15 residues. Trimming left V 0 bases short and J 3 bases short, with 13 bases between. The CDR3 loop reads CASSLDVGGFYEQYF. In DNA, the CDR3 is TGCGCCAGCAGCTTGGACGTTGGCGGTTTCTACGAGCAGTACTTC.

The table lists this clonotype with a few counts. The V and J genes are TRBV9 and TRBJ1-5, with D unresolved. CDR1 and CDR2 (germline): SGDLS, YYNGEE. The V end was cut by 0 bases, the J end by 3 bases, with 10 bases between. The CDR3 sequence is 15 residues long. In nucleotides, the CDR3 is TGTGCCAGCAGCGTAGGGCCTCAGGACAATCAGCCCCAGCATTTT. Its translation is CASSVGPQDNQPQHF.

The rearrangement uses TRBV19 and TRBJ2-7; tentatively, D is TRBD1 or TRBD2 (6 bases each). CDR1 LNHDA and CDR2 SQIVND come from the germline V gene (reference sequence). The CDR3 is made up of 15 amino acids. The V end lost 6 bases, the J end lost 2 bases, and 17 bases lay between the germline ends. CDR3 sequence reads: CASRSDGGGPYEQYF. The DNA for the CDR3 is TGTGCCAGTAGATCGGACGGGGGCGGTCCCTACGAGCAGTACTTC.

The rearrangement uses TRBV12-3 or TRBV12-4 and TRBJ2-7; the D gene is possibly TRBD1 (6 bases). V was clipped by 6 bases and J by 0 bases, with 15 bases between them. The CDR3 has 15 amino acids. The CDR3 DNA reads as TGTGCCAGCAGCCCGAGTGGACAGCCCTCCTACGAGCAGTACTTC. Encoded protein: CASSPSGQPSYEQYF.

The J gene is TRBJ2-2, the V gene TRBV19, with D hard to call. The ends were cut back, 6 bases at V and 3 bases at J, with 23 bases in the middle. This CDR3 spans 18 amino acids. The germline V gene has CDR1 LNHDA and CDR2 SQIVND (reference sequence). CDR3 sequence: CASRTPSGFVTDTGELFF. Written as DNA, the CDR3 is TGTGCCAGTAGAACCCCCTCCGGTTTTGTTACGGACACCGGGGAGCTGTTTTTT.

The chain couples TRBV5-1 to TRBJ2-1; 12 bases fit TRBD2. The V and J ends lost 0 bases and 8 bases, in that order; junction bases with no gene match: 9. This CDR3 contains 17 residues. Germline V CDR1 and CDR2: SGHRS, YFSETQ. The CDR3: CASSLDLAGGPLDEQFF. The CDR3 DNA reads TGCGCCAGCAGCTTGGACCTAGCGGGGGGGCCCCTCGATGAGCAGTTCTTC.

The chain uses TRBV12-3 or TRBV12-4 and TRBJ2-7; D is tentatively TRBD1 or TRBD2 (6 bases each). There are 12 residues in the CDR3. The V end lost 7 bases, the J end lost 6 bases, and 13 bases lay between the germline ends. CDR3 sequence reads: CASMGGLSEQYF. In DNA, the CDR3 is TGTGCCAGCATGGGGGGCCTAAGCGAGCAGTACTTC.

The chain has TRBV29-1 and TRBJ2-5; TRBD1 is a possible D gene (5 bases). The CDR3 length is 12 residues. The germline gives CDR1 SQVTM, CDR2 ANQGSEA. V was shortened by 3 bases and J by 1 base, with 6 bases between the two germline ends. The CDR3 region is CSVDDSQETQYF. CDR3 DNA: TGCAGCGTTGACGACAGCCAAGAGACCCAGTACTTC.

In this sample, this clonotype turned up a few times. The chain employs TRBV7-8 and TRBJ2-1, with D possibly TRBD2 on 6 matching bases. CDR1 is SGHVS and CDR2 is FQNEAQ in the germline V gene. The CDR3 covers 18 residues. Trimming left V 6 bases short and J 0 bases short, with 21 bases between. The CDR3 sequence is CASSNRPLAASSYNEQFF. The CDR3 nucleotides are TGTGCCAGCAGTAACCGACCCTTAGCGGCGAGCTCCTACAATGAGCAGTTCTTC.

This chain links TRBV7-2 with TRBJ2-5, with TRBD2 matching 7 bases. CDR1 and CDR2 from the germline V gene are SGHTA and FQGNSA. The CDR3 is made up of 16 amino acids. After removal of 0 bases from V and 5 bases from J, the junction contained 9 bases not matched to a gene. Here the CDR3 DNA reads TGTGCCAGCAGCTTAGCCGGACCCCGGGGGGTGGAGACCCAGTACTTC. It is translated as CASSLAGPRGVETQYF.

CDR3 in DNA: TGCGCCAGCAGCTTCTGGCAGCCCGATGAAGCTTTCTTT. It codes for CASSFWQPDEAFF. The rearrangement links TRBV5-1 to TRBJ1-1; D gene uncertain. The V gene's germline CDR1 is SGHRS and CDR2 YFSETQ. Deletions cut 2 bases from V and 7 bases from J, with 12 bases between. The CDR3 contains 13 residues.

The chain carries TRBV11-2 and TRBJ2-6; no clear D. The CDR3 has 20 residues. Germline lookup yields CDR1 SGHAT and CDR2 FQNNGV. V gave up 5 bases and J gave up 0 bases, with 23 bases separating them. CDR3 DNA sequence: TGTGCCAGCAGCAGACCTCTAGGCGATAGGGATAGCTCTGGGGCCAACGTCCTGACTTTC. It specifies CASSRPLGDRDSSGANVLTF.

This clonotype occurred a few times. The genes are TRBV20-1 and TRBJ1-3; D is uncertain. The CDR3 is made up of 13 amino acids. The V gene's germline CDR1 is DFQATT and CDR2 SNEGSKA (reference sequence). With 5 bases removed from V and 2 bases from J, the gap between germline ends came to 10 bases. The DNA for the CDR3 is TGCAGTGCTTCAGGAGGACCTGGAAACACCATATATTTT. It translates to CSASGGPGNTIYF.

The sample holds a few counts of this clonotype. The rearrangement joins TRBV24-1 to TRBJ2-7; a weak D match, TRBD2 (5 bases). Per the germline V gene, CDR1 is KGHDR and CDR2 is SFDVKD. This CDR3 is built from 14 residues. Trimming took 5 bases from V and 6 from J, leaving 16 bases between them. This CDR3 is CATSANGVRVEQYF. The CDR3 coding sequence is TGTGCCACCAGTGCCAACGGGGTTAGGGTCGAGCAGTACTTC.

This clonotype was picked up one time. This chain joins TRBV18 and TRBJ1-1; D unclear. There are 13 residues in the CDR3. The germline CDR1 and CDR2 sequences are KGHSH and LQKENI. Trimming cost V 3 bases and J 5 bases, with 10 bases left between them. CDR3 residues: CASSPGSSTEAFF. The DNA for the CDR3 is TGTGCCAGCTCACCGGGTTCTTCGACTGAAGCTTTCTTT.

This clonotype has more than one count but fewer than ten. CDR3 amino acids: CASSADPAGTAMNTEAFF. CDR3 sequence (DNA): TGTGCCAGCAGCGCCGATCCAGCCGGGACAGCTATGAACACTGAAGCTTTCTTT. The chain recombines TRBV28 with TRBJ1-1; 7 nucleotides align to TRBD1. The germline CDR1 and CDR2 sequences are MDHEN and SYDVKM. V lost 6 bases, J lost 0 bases, and 16 bases stayed unmatched. The CDR3 is 18 residues long.

V and J are TRBV5-1 and TRBJ2-1; possibly TRBD1 or TRBD2 for D (6 bases each). Germline lookup yields CDR1 SGHRS and CDR2 YFSETQ. Trimming removed 1 base at V and 5 bases at J, with 19 bases between. The CDR3 runs 17 residues. The CDR3 DNA reads TGCGCCAGCAGCTTGCGCCCCCCGGGGGCCGAAAACAATGAGCAGTTCTTC. Translated: CASSLRPPGAENNEQFF.

There are many counts of this clonotype. The chain uses TRBV7-3 and TRBJ2-1; perhaps TRBD2 as D (6 bases). The CDR3 loop spans 14 amino acids. The V gene's germline CDR1 is SGHTA and CDR2 FQGTGA. Trimming cost V 5 bases and J 4 bases, with 12 bases left between them. CDR3 nucleotide sequence: TGTGCCAGCAGCCCCGGACTACTATACAATGAGCAGTTCTTC. Residues: CASSPGLLYNEQFF.

The V gene is TRBV29-1, the J gene TRBJ2-5; the D call may be TRBD1 or TRBD2 (6 bases each). V was clipped by 5 bases and J by 7 bases, with 17 bases between them. Germline CDR1 and CDR2: SQVTM and ANQGSEA. The CDR3 is 13 amino acids. In nucleotides, the CDR3 is TGCAGCGTTAGGGGAGGACAGTCCAGGACCCAGTACTTC. Translation: CSVRGGQSRTQYF.

This sequence joins TRBV20-1 and TRBJ2-7; D perhaps matches TRBD2 (7 bases). Germline values: CDR1 DFQATT, CDR2 SNEGSKA (reference sequence). This CDR3 is built from 14 residues. V gave up 5 bases and J gave up 2 bases, with 16 bases separating them. CDR3 sequence reads: CSALGGGPTYEQYF. CDR3 DNA sequence: TGCAGTGCTTTGGGGGGGGGGCCCACCTACGAGCAGTACTTC.

This clonotype was counted between two and nine times. The DNA of the CDR3 is TGCGCCAGCAGCCAAGTGGACGGGGGGACGGGGCAAGAGACCCAGTACTTC. Its translation is CASSQVDGGTGQETQYF. The V and J genes are TRBV4-1 and TRBJ2-5; 7 nucleotides agree with TRBD2. Germline V gene data show CDR1 as MGHRA and CDR2 as YSYEKL. With V trimmed by 1 base and J by 2 bases, 10 bases remained unmatched. CDR3 length: 17 residues.

This clonotype was detected a few times. This chain links TRBV12-3 or TRBV12-4 with TRBJ2-7; D gene ambiguous. Between the trimmed V and J ends, which lost 3 bases and 5 bases, there was a span of 11 bases. CDR3 length: 13 residues. CDR3 in DNA: TGTGCCAGCAGTTTTGGACCCAGTAACGAGCAGTACTTC. It yields the protein CASSFGPSNEQYF.

V usage is TRBV20-1 and J usage is TRBJ2-1, with D uncertain. CDR1 is DFQATT, CDR2 SNEGSKA, per germline (reference sequence). Trimming removed 6 bases from V and 5 bases from J, with 17 bases in between. The CDR3 spans 14 residues. The CDR3 spells CSAKTHYQDNEQFF. CDR3 nucleotides: TGCAGTGCAAAGACACACTACCAGGACAATGAGCAGTTCTTC.

This clonotype showed up just a few times. CDR3 residues: CASSPLGGGMDTEAFF. The CDR3 DNA reads as TGTGCCAGCAGCCCGCTAGGGGGTGGGATGGACACTGAAGCTTTCTTT. The chain couples TRBV7-3 to TRBJ1-1; D is perhaps TRBD1 (6 bases). V was pared by 5 bases and J by 3 bases, with 19 bases between. Germline assignment: CDR1 SGHTA and CDR2 FQGTGA. The CDR3 is 16 residues long.